The present T cell receptor (beta chain) was sequenced within a study of chemoradiotherapy in HPV16-positive cancers. General observations from the study: Better recurrence-free survival went with HPV-responsive T-cell expansion in HPV16-positive patients. Non-HPV-specific T cells did not expand in tumors during treatment, whereas candidate HPV-specific clones and E7-related motifs did.

On this clone: The antigen is not known.

The CDR3 totals 15 residues. CDR1 and CDR2 from the germline V gene are MNHEY and SMNVEV (reference sequence). The V end lost 1 base, the J end lost 1 base, and 9 bases lay between the germline ends. The assay was immunoSEQ multiplex PCR, and TCRdb's table has in-frame clones only and misses some. The repertoire holds several thousand clones, over 75% seen once, with under 3.5% in the top ten. The rearrangement uses TRBV27 and TRBJ2-3; the D gene is possibly TRBD2 (7 bases). This sample comprised tumor tissue, obtained from a patient who underwent chemoradiotherapy. The TCR originated in a human donor with HPV-associated anogenital cancer. The CDR3 region is CASSLLGGGTDTQYF. The CDR3, as DNA: TGTGCCAGCAGTTTATTAGGGGGGGGCACAGATACGCAGTATTTT.